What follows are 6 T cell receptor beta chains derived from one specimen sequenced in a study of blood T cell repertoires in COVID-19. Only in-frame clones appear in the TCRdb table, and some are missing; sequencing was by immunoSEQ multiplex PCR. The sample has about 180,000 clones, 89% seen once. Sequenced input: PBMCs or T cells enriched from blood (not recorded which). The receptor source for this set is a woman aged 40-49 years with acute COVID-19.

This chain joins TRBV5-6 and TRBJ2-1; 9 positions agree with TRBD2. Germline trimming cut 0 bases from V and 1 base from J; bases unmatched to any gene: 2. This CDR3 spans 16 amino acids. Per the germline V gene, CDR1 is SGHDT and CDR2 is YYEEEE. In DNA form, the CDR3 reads TGTGCCAGCAGCTTGGGTGCGGGAGGGTCCTACAATGAGCAGTTCTTC. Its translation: CASSLGAGGSYNEQFF.

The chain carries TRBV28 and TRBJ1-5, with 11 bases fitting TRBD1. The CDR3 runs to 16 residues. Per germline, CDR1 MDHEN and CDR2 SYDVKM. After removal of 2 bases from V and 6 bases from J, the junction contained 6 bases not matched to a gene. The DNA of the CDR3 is TGTGCCAGCAGTTTAGGACAGGGGGCTATCTTTCAGCCCCAGCATTTT. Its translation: CASSLGQGAIFQPQHF.

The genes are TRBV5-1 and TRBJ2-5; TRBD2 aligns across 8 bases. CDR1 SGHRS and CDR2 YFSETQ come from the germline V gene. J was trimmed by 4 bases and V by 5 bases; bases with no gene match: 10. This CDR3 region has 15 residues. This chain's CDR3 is CASSAGAGGGETQYF. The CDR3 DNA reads TGCGCCAGCAGTGCTGGGGCGGGGGGCGGAGAGACCCAGTACTTC.

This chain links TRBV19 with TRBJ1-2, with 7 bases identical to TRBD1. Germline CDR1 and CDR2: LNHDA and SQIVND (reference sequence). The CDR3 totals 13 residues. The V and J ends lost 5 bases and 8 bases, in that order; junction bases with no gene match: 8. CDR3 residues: CASSVDRVWGYTF. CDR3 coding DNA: TGTGCCAGTAGTGTCGACAGGGTTTGGGGCTACACCTTC.

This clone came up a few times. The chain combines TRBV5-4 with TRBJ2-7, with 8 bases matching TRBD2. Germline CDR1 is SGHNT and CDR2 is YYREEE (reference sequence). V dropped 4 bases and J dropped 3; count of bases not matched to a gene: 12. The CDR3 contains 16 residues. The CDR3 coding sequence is TGTGCCAGCAGCAACCAATTAGCGGGAAAGAACTACGAGCAGTACTTC. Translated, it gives CASSNQLAGKNYEQYF.

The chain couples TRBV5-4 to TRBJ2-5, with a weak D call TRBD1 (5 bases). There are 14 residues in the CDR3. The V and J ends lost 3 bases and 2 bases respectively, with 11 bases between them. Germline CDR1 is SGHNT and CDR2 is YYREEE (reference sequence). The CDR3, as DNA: TGTGCCAGCAGCTCCGACAGTATTCAAGAGACCCAGTACTTC. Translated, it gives CASSSDSIQETQYF.